This T cell receptor (beta chain) was identified in a study of T cells in Graves' hyperthyroidism and ophthalmopathy. Whole-study results and caveats: In simple terms, a model built on 13 V-J features told ophthalmopathy apart from stable hyperthyroidism. Most expanded thyroid clonotypes above 0.001 recurred in blood.

Looked up from germline, CDR1 is SEHNR and CDR2 is FQNEAQ (reference sequence). Losses at the gene ends were 8 bases for V and 1 base for J; bases not matched to a gene: 8. The CDR3 spans 15 residues. This clonotype showed up many times. Its antigen is still unknown. RNA transcripts served as the template for amplifying TCR beta CDR3 regions. A set of HTBI primers served as the primers for a first-round RT-PCR of the TCR CDR3. TCRdb ran MiXCR on the multiplex PCR reads and lists one entry per CDR3 protein. The profile shows about 350,000 distinct CDR3 sequences, around 15% of them singletons. Diagnostic decisions used clinical symptoms, serum thyroxine and TRAb, thyroid ultrasound and orbital computed tomography. Fresh peripheral blood, approximately 10 ml, yielded the PBMCs.

The specimen sequenced was blood. This TCR was recovered from a woman aged 60-70 years with Graves' ophthalmopathy. The V and J genes are TRBV7-9 and TRBJ2-3, with TRBD2 matching 8 bases. The CDR3 here is CASGKAGDGTDTQYF. CDR3 in DNA: TGTGCCAGCGGAAAAGCGGGAGACGGCACAGATACGCAGTATTTT.